What follows is one TCR beta chain and its context. The antigen is unknown. V lost 6 bases, J lost 0 bases, and 4 bases stayed unmatched. The CDR3 totals 15 residues. Germline values: CDR1 LNHDA, CDR2 SQIVND (reference sequence). The data originate from a study of T cell responses to AZD1222 COVID-19 vaccine. TCRdb's table, derived via immunoSEQ multiplex PCR, lists solely in-frame clones and lacks some. This table holds tens of thousands of clones, 75% to 90% found once. The study, taken as a whole, reports: Baseline testing showed seropositivity in only a handful of AZD1222 recipients.

This specimen was peripheral blood, taken 28 days after the second AZD1222 dose. The TCR comes from an adult who received the AZD1222 COVID-19 vaccine. This chain connects TRBV19 to TRBJ1-4; 7 positions agree with TRBD1. The CDR3 region is CASRRGQATNEKLFF. The CDR3, as DNA: TGTGCCAGTAGGAGGGGGCAAGCAACTAATGAAAAACTGTTTTTT.